This entry is about one TCR beta chain. Its specificity is unknown. This sample was taken from a study of OX40 agonist ivuxolimab in advanced cancers. Study background: Those treated in dose escalation had hepatocellular carcinoma, melanoma, renal cell cancer or head and neck cancer. Participants, 82.7% male, averaged 60 years of age, ranging from roughly 23 to 90.

Clones were sequenced by immunoSEQ multiplex PCR, and TCRdb holds only the in-frame ones, with some missing. Found here are 80,000 or so clones, under 95% of them singletons; the top ten hold 13% to 15%. Broader study findings: CD8+ T cells (on average) carried more expanded clones than CD4+ T cells.

This CDR3 contains 14 residues. V was pared by 0 bases and J by 2 bases, with 7 bases between. Germline values: CDR1 LGHNA, CDR2 YSLEER. Patients were ruled out by autoimmune disease history or systemic immunosuppression. The starting material was CD4+ or CD8+ T cells sorted from blood, obtained in a trial of the OX40 agonist ivuxolimab. This sequence was found in an adult with an advanced solid tumor such as melanoma, head and neck, liver or kidney cancer. This sequence joins TRBV4-3 and TRBJ1-1; unclear D gene. CDR3: CASSQDPANTEAFF. The DNA of the CDR3 is TGCGCCAGCAGCCAAGATCCAGCCAACACTGAAGCTTTCTTT.